Sequencing of this T cell receptor beta chain was carried out in a study of cytomegalovirus exposure and HLA in healthy donors (dated by TCRdb to 2017 to 2019). Background for the entire study: In an earlier analysis of approximately 500 of the donors, 276 Gb of sequence data and some 100 million unique TCR beta sequences from 180 million or so T cells were reported. Approximately 310 gigabases of sequencing data and around 88 million unique TCR sequences made up an early release that covered 500 to 700 HLA-typed donors. Of the 300 to 400 genotyped donors, about 80% fell in the genetic ancestry cluster associated with self-reported Caucasian donors. The aim of the study was to test whether cataloging public T cell receptors could identify signatures of past pathogen exposure. The T cell repertoires of some 700 subjects were profiled by immunosequencing and related to cytomegalovirus serostatus. A separate validation cohort of over a hundred different subjects was used in addition to the approximately 700-subject first cohort. The study combined high-throughput TCR immunosequencing, statistical association of individual TCRs with disease status, and machine learning to predict cytomegalovirus infection status. A later analysis re-examined previously published TCR beta repertoires from roughly 720 donors and added high-resolution HLA genotyping to investigate patterns of TCR occurrence. Rather than using new phenotypic data, the later analysis identified candidate immune exposures from TCR beta sequences and from how often those sequences occurred across donors. To decide whether each TCR beta V gene segment behaved as functional or pseudogenic, an earlier analysis of over 500 of the donors relied on high-throughput TCR beta sequencing. Donor age, sex, ethnicity and CMV serostatus were collected together with the repertoire data. A later genetic analysis took genome-wide SNP genotypes for about three fifths of the 666 donors and used that subset as a discovery cohort. All discovery cohort repertoires had been generated using a single sequencing platform. Both class I and class II loci were covered by HLA typing, at four-digit resolution. Typing coverage differed by locus: A, B, C, DRB1 and DQB1 were typed in about 629-640 donors, DQA1 in roughly 510, DPA1 in around 610, and DPB1 in about 450. A handful of DR-DQ haplotypes were handled as single units for association and clustering because linkage in the cohort was strong. Among roughly 400 genotyped donors of the cohort, an average of around 250,000 unique TCR beta nucleotide sequences was sequenced per donor, of which 15% to 20% were non-productive. Overall study outcomes, separate from this receptor: In an earlier analysis of 500 to 650 of the donors, most TCR beta V segments appeared in productive rearrangements about 87% or about 30% of the time, broadly matching IMGT annotations. A few of the identified cytomegalovirus-associated TCR beta chains were confirmed in vitro to be specific for cytomegalovirus antigens. Correlated functional status among segregating V segments might reflect linkage disequilibrium, but an unknown experimental factor could not be ruled out. Because HLA typing was unavailable for some donors at each locus, only the typed subset was used in association tests. Most TCR sequences were seen in very few donors, while some public TCRs were found in many individuals. In both the original and validation cohorts, the classifier was reported to diagnose cytomegalovirus status with high specificity and sensitivity. The study listed 150 to 200 TCR beta chains as associated with cytomegalovirus. The authors suggested that the approach could potentially be generalized to other disease states and immunological phenotypes. In a later analysis, 15,000 to 20,000 TCR beta sequences were associated with specific HLA alleles at a false discovery rate of 0.05. In a later genetic analysis, fewer N-insertions in productive TCRs were reported among donors in an Asian-associated ancestry cluster than the 666-donor mean. Roughly uniform sequencing depth across donors was assumed in presence/absence analyses, although this assumption may not hold. When HLA alleles, especially DR and DQ, strongly co-occurred, TCR associations were difficult to assign to individual alleles. CMV serostatus was the only immune exposure information available for the cohort. A further reported finding was that TCR beta sequences accurately predicted the HLA-A and HLA-B alleles for most subjects in the first cohort. Most CMV-associated TCR beta chains appeared to be HLA-restricted in a later analysis, and the HLA associations seemed to be driven largely by CMV exposure. A cluster of highly shared sequence variants was judged likely to represent a technical artifact of the sequencing pipeline. The cohort was sequenced for TCR beta chains only, and without alpha or paired-chain data the features that could be detected were limited. An association between a missense DCLRE1C variant and V-gene and J-gene trimming of TCR beta chains was found in a later genetic analysis and replicated in an independent cohort. In a later analysis, several top co-occurrence clusters were reported to appear linked to parvovirus B19, influenza, CMV and Epstein-Barr virus. Some IMGT-functional V segments, including TRBV6-2 and TRBV6-3, could not be distinguished by the 87-base-pair reads and were therefore excluded. Because counts were too low, about 17 rarely observed V segments, including chromosome 9 orphons, were excluded from the earlier analysis of several hundred of the donors. Compared with equally common non-associated chains, HLA-associated TCR beta chains in a later analysis were more clonally expanded and had lower generation probabilities. According to a later analysis, TCR association rates differed among HLA loci, with DRB1 alleles showing the most associated TCRs and HLA-C alleles showing the fewest.

With respect to this clone: There is no known antigen for this receptor. Base qualities were left out, and no much larger clone turns up one base away.

The cohort consisted of 670 or so healthy bone marrow donors. At the time of sampling, all cohort members were nominally healthy, though unrecorded immune exposures were likely present. The donor was CMV seronegative and belonged to the group of 352 seronegative cohort members. A peripheral blood sample was collected from each donor, and TCR beta sequencing was performed on peripheral blood mononuclear cells. Genomic DNA was extracted from the blood cell samples with the Qiagen DNeasy Blood Extraction Kit. The CDR3 holds 15 amino acids from the cysteine to the phenylalanine. Only CDR3 DNA remains: 45 bases, in frame from the first base. As encoded in the germline V gene, CDR1 is SGHAT while CDR2 is FQNNGV. Unmatched junction bases come to 7, with V trimmed by 3 bases and J by 5 bases. Libraries came from the immunoSEQ multiplex PCR assay. A mixture of 60 forward primers for TCR Vbeta segments and 13 reverse primers for TCR Jbeta segments was used in the multiplex PCR. The CDR3 region of rearranged TCR beta genes was amplified from genomic DNA by a multiplex PCR assay. On the Illumina HiSeq System, the amplified TCR beta libraries were sequenced as 87-base-pair reads. The paper's processing steps were these. A later analysis tallied roughly 80 million unique TCR beta chains across the 610 or so repertoires, and some 10 million of those chains were shared by two or more donors. To remove PCR and sequencing errors, raw reads were error-corrected and collapsed into unique sequences using a nearest-neighbor algorithm that merged closely related sequences. Alignment of CDR3 sequences to IMGT reference sequences was used to assign V, D and J gene segments. For a sequence to be retained, a match of at least six nucleotides to both a V gene segment and a J gene segment was required. Rearrangements were called productive when the CDR3 lacked stop codons and stayed in frame with V and J; all others were non-productive. CDR3 was defined according to IMGT convention as the region running from the second conserved V-encoded cysteine to the conserved J-encoded phenylalanine. The earlier analysis of roughly 590 of the donors excluded any sequence lacking an unambiguous match to a single V gene segment. An earlier analysis of a few hundred of the donors called V segments functional above 56.7% productive rearrangements and segregating when the between-donor standard deviation exceeded 5%. A statistical classification framework was built for diagnosing cytomegalovirus status from the catalog of TCR beta chain sequences. In a later analysis, TCR nucleotide sequences were compared against IMGT/GENE-DB human TR gene sequences so that V and J genes could be assigned. In a later analysis, CDR3 sequences and most-parsimonious VDJ recombination scenarios were assigned using the TCRdist pipeline. In a later analysis, each TCR beta chain was defined by its CDR3 amino acid sequence together with its V-gene family, and reads lacking a unique V-gene family were excluded. A later analysis removed 500 to 650 highly shared, low-generation-probability nucleotide sequences to deal with suspected cross-contamination and a sequencing artifact. In a later analysis, a clonal expansion index was calculated for each public chain from normalized within-repertoire ranks of inferred template counts. In a later analysis, generation probabilities were computed with a VDJ recombination model fitted to out-of-frame rearrangements, and the resulting probabilities were checked against IGoR. In a later analysis, TCR-TCR, TCR-HLA and TCR-CMV co-occurrence was scored with hypergeometric tests, and a repertoire-size bias correction was applied to TCR pairs. In a later analysis, false discovery rates were estimated by permuting HLA or CMV assignments 20 times. A later analysis grouped co-occurring TCRs with DBSCAN, adding TCRdist sequence similarity when clustering within HLA-allele-positive subsets. For co-occurrence clustering, repertoires with fewer than 30,000 or more than 120,000 public chains were excluded, along with five repertoires with anomalous nucleotide sharing. TCRdb limited this immuneACCESS table to in-frame rearrangements with V and J called. A share of clones is missing; checked studies link under half to unresolved V genes, and the rest is unexplained. V, J and clone size reflect that table, while D and trimming were determined from the DNA. The sample table lists 120,000 or so clones, around 84% of them with a count of one. Jointly, the top ten make up 1.8% of the sample.

Sequencing used PBMCs. The chain links TRBV11-2 with TRBJ2-7, and 10 bases in between align with TRBD1. The sequence came from a man between 18 and 35 years old in good health and CMV-seronegative. The bases are TGTGCCAGCAGCTTCCGGGGACAGGGGTGGGACGAGCAGTACTTC. Protein translation: CASSFRGQGWDEQYF.